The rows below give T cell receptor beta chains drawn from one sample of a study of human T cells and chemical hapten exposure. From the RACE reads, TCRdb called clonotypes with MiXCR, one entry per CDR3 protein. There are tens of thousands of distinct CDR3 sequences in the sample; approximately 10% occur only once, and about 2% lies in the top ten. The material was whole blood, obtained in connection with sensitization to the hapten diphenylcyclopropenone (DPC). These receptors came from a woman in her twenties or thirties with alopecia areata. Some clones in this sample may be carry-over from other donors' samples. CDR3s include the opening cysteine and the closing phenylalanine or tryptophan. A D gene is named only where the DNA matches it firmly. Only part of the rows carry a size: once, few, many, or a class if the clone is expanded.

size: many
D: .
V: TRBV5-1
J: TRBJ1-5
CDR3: CASSSDGNQPQHF
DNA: TGCGCCAGCAGCTCGGACGGGAATCAGCCCCAGCATTTT

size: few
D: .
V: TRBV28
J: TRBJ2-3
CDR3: CASRGGDTQYF
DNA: TGTGCCAGCAGGGGTGGAGATACGCAGTATTTT

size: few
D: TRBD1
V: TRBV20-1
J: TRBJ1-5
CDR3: CSASSGQGVQPQHF
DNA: TGCAGTGCTAGCTCTGGGCAGGGGGTCCAGCCCCAGCATTTT

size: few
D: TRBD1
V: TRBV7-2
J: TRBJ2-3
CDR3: CASSLGTVTDTQYF
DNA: TGTGCCAGCAGCTTGGGGACAGTCACAGATACGCAGTATTTT

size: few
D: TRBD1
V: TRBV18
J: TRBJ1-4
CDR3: CASSGGTGIFEKLFF
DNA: TGTGCCAGCTCAGGCGGGACAGGAATTTTTGAAAAACTGTTTTTT

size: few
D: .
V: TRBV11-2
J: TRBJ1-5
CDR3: CASSPGFNQPQHF
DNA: TGTGCCAGCAGCCCAGGGTTCAATCAGCCCCAGCATTTT

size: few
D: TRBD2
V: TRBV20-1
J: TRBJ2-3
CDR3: CSARAPPGLAGASTDTQYF
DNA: TGCAGTGCTAGAGCCCCTCCGGGACTAGCGGGCGCGAGCACAGATACGCAGTATTTT

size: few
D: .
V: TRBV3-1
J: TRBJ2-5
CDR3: CASGGNQETQYF
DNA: TGTGCCAGCGGGGGGAACCAAGAGACCCAGTACTTC

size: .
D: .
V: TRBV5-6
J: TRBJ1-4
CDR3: CASSSPGVAAEKLFF
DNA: TGTGCCAGCAGCTCGCCGGGAGTGGCGGCTGAAAAACTGTTTTTT

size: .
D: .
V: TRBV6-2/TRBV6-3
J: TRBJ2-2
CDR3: CASSYSAHKNTGELFF
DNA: TGTGCCAGCAGTTACTCAGCACACAAGAACACCGGGGAGCTGTTTTTT

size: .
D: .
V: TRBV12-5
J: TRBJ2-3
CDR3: CASGLTQGTDTQYF
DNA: TGTGCTAGTGGTTTGACCCAGGGAACAGATACGCAGTATTTT